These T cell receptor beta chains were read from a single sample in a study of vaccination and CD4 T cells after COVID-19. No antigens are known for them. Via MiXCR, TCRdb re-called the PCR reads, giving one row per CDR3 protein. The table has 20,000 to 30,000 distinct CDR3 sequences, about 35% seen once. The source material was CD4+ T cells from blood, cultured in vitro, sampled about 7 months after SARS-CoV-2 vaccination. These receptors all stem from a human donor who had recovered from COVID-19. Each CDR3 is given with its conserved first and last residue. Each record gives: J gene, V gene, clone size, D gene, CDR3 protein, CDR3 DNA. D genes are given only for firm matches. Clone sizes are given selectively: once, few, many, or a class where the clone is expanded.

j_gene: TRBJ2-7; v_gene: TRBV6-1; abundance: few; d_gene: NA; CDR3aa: CASSVGISYEQYF; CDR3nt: TGTGCCAGCAGTGTTGGGATCTCCTACGAGCAGTACTTC
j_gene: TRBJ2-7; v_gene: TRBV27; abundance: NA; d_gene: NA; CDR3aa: CASSKTDSSYEQYF; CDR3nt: TGTGCCAGCAGTAAGACAGACTCCTCCTACGAGCAGTACTTC
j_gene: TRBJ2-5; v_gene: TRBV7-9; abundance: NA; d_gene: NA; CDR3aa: CASSLSDRQAPQETQYF; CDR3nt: TGTGCCAGCAGCTTATCTGATAGGCAGGCACCCCAAGAGACCCAGTACTTC
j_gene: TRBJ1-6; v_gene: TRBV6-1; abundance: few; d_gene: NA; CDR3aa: CASSPTTVEPLHF; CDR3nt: TGTGCCAGCAGTCCAACGACAGTCGAACCCCTCCACTTT
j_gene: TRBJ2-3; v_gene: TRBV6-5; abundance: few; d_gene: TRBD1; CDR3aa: CASSSIDRAPVDTQYF; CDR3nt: TGTGCCAGCAGTTCGATCGACAGGGCTCCTGTGGATACGCAGTATTTT
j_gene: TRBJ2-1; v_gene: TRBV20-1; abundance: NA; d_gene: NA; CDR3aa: CSARRETHNEQFF; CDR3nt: TGCAGTGCTAGAAGGGAAACCCACAATGAGCAGTTCTTC
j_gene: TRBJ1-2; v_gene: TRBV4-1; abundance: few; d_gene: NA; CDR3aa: CASSQGAELRGNYGYTF; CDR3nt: TGCGCCAGCAGCCAAGGGGCCGAACTAAGGGGCAACTATGGCTACACCTTC
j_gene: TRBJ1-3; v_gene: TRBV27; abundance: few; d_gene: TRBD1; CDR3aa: CASSDRTGGHTIYF; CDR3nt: TGTGCCAGCAGCGACAGGACAGGGGGCCACACCATATATTTT
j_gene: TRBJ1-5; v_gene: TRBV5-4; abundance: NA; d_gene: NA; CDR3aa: CASSPGLGGNQPQHF; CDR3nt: TGTGCCAGCAGCCCCGGCCTTGGGGGCAATCAGCCCCAGCATTTT
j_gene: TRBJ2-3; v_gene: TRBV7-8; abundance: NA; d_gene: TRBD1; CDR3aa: CACRQGAGTDTQYF; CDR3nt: TGTGCCTGCCGCCAGGGGGCGGGAACAGATACGCAGTATTTT
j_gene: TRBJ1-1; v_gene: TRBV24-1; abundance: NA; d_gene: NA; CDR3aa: CATSDLDSRAFF; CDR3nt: TGTGCCACCAGTGACCTAGACAGTAGAGCTTTCTTT
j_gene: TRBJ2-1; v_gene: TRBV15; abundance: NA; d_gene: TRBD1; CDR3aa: CATSRTLTGESPYEQFF; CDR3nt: TGTGCCACCAGCAGAACGTTGACAGGGGAGTCTCCCTATGAGCAGTTCTTC
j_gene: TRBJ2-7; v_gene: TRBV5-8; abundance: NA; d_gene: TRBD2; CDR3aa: CASSLGQTSGYSYEQYF; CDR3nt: TGTGCCAGCAGCTTGGGCCAGACTAGCGGGTACTCCTACGAGCAGTACTTC
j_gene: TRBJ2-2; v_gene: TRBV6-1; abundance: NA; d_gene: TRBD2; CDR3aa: CASSLGGLAGDRSGELFF; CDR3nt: TGTGCCAGCAGCCTAGGGGGTTTAGCGGGAGATCGTTCCGGGGAGCTGTTTTTT
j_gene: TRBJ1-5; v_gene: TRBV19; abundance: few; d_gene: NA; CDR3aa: CASSYFQGGNQPQHF; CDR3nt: TGTGCCAGTAGTTATTTCCAGGGAGGCAATCAGCCCCAGCATTTT
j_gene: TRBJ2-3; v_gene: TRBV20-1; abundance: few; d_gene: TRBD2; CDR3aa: CSAVSGSLGDTQYF; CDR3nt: TGCAGTGCCGTTAGCGGGAGTTTAGGAGATACGCAGTATTTT
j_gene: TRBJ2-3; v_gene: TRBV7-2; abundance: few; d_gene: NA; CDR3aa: CASSTQFGAGGDTDTQYF; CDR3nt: TGTGCCAGCAGCACACAATTTGGGGCAGGGGGGGACACAGATACGCAGTATTTT
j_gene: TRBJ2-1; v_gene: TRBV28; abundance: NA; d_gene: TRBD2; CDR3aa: CASSSSTSGSYNEQFF; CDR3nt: TGTGCCAGCAGTTCATCGACTAGCGGGAGCTACAATGAGCAGTTCTTC
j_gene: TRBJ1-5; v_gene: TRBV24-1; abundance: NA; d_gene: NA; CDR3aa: CATSDPPSWAQHF; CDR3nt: TGTGCCACCAGTGACCCCCCTTCGTGGGCCCAGCATTTT
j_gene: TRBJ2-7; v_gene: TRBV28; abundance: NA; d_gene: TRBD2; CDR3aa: CASSTRDGTIRLIYEQYF; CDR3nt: TGTGCCAGCAGTACCCGGGACGGGACTATCCGGTTGATATACGAGCAGTACTTC
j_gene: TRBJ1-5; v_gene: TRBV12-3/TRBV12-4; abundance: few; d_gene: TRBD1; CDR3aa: CASKQGVLSNQPQHF; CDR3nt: TGTGCCAGCAAGCAGGGGGTCCTTAGCAATCAGCCCCAGCATTTT
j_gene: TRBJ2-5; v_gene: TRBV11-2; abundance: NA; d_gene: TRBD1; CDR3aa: CASSLVAGTVVETQYF; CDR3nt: TGTGCCAGCAGCTTAGTCGCCGGGACAGTGGTAGAGACCCAGTACTTC
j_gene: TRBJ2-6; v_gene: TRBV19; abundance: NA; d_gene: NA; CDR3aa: CASMGTYRANVLTF; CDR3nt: TGTGCCAGTATGGGGACGTATCGTGCCAACGTCCTGACTTTC
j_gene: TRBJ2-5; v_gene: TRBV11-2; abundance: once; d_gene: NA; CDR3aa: CASSLRLQETQYF; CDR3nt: TGTGCCAGCAGCTTACGGCTACAAGAGACCCAGTACTTC
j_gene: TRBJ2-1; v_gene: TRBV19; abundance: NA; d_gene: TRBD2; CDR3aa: CASSSWTSGGNEQFF; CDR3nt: TGTGCCAGTAGTAGTTGGACTAGCGGAGGCAATGAGCAGTTCTTC
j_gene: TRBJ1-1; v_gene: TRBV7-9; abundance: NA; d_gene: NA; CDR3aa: CASRGTEAFF; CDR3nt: TGTGCCAGCAGGGGCACTGAAGCTTTCTTT
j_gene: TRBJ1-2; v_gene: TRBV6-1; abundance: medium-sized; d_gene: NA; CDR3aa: CASRGGDYGYTF; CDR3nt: TGTGCCAGCAGGGGAGGGGACTATGGCTACACCTTC
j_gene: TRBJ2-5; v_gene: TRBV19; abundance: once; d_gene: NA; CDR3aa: CASSIGLNDQETQYF; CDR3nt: TGTGCCAGTAGTATTGGACTAAACGATCAAGAGACCCAGTACTTC
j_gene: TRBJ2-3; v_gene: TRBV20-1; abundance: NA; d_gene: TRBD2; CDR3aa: CSAGASGRPYF; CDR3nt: TGCAGTGCTGGGGCTAGCGGGAGGCCGTATTTT
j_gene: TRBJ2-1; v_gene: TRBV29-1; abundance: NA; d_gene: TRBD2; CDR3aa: CSARLADEQFF; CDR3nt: TGCAGCGCCCGACTAGCGGATGAGCAGTTCTTC
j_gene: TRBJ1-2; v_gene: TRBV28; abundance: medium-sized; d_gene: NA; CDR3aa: CASSSGARGYTF; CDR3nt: TGTGCCAGCAGTTCGGGGGCGCGGGGCTACACCTTC
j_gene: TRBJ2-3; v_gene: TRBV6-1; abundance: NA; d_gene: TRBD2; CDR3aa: CASSRGLGYDTQYF; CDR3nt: TGTGCCAGCAGCCGGGGACTAGGGTATGATACGCAGTATTTT
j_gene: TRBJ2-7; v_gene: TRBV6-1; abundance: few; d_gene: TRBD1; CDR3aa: CASSDPGQGAYEQYF; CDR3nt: TGTGCCAGCAGCGACCCGGGACAGGGGGCTTACGAGCAGTACTTC
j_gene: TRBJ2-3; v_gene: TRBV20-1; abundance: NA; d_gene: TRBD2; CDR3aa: CSARATSAGITDTQYF; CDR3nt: TGCAGTGCTAGGGCAACCTCAGCGGGAATCACAGATACGCAGTATTTT
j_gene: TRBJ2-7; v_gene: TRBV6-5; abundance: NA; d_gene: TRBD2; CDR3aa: CASSYWPSLAGGVYEQYF; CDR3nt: TGTGCCAGCAGTTACTGGCCCTCCCTAGCGGGAGGAGTCTACGAGCAGTACTTC
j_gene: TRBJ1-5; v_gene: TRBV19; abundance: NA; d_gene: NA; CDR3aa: CASSIRAEGRGQPQHF; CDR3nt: TGTGCCAGTAGTATCAGGGCAGAGGGAAGGGGGCAGCCCCAGCATTTT
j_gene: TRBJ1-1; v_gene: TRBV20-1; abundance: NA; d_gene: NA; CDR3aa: CSASWVMNTEAFF; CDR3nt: TGCAGTGCTTCGTGGGTGATGAACACTGAAGCTTTCTTT
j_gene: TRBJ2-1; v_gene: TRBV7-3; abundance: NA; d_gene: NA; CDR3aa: CASSLLRLPGEQFF; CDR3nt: TGTGCCAGCAGCTTACTGCGGTTACCGGGTGAGCAGTTCTTC
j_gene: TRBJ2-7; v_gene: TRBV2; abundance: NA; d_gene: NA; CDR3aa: CASMASLSYEQYF; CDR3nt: TGTGCCAGCATGGCCAGCCTCTCCTACGAGCAGTACTTC
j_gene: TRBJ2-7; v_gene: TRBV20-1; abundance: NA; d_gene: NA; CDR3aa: CSARDALGAPYEQYF; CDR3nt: TGCAGTGCTAGAGATGCCCTCGGGGCCCCCTACGAGCAGTACTTC
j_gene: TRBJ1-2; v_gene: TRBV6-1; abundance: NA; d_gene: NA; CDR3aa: CASSRSKHWGYTF; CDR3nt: TGTGCCAGCAGCCGTTCTAAACACTGGGGCTACACCTTC
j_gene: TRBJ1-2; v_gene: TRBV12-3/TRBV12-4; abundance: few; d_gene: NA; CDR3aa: CASSLANYGYTF; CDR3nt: TGTGCCAGCAGTTTAGCTAACTATGGCTACACCTTC
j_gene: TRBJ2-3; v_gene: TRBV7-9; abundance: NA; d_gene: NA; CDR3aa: CASSLPQGTQYF; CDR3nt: TGTGCCAGCAGCTTACCGCAGGGTACGCAGTATTTT
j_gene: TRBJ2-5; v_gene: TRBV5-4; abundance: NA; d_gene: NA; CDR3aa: CASSLVDSETQYF; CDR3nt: TGTGCCAGCAGCTTGGTGGACTCAGAGACCCAGTACTTC